This T cell receptor beta chain is from a study of T cell responses to AZD1222 COVID-19 vaccine. Study results and caveats: Among vaccine-associated CD4 TCRs, coverage spanned spike, with dominance at 160-218 and 743-854. Mostly white British, mostly female donors; authors suggested clonal diversity may be underestimated. As reported, nearly half of all spike-specific TCRs target variant regions that are unmutated. Only six AZD1222 recipients tested seropositive at baseline.

This table comes from immunoSEQ multiplex PCR, and its TCRdb copy is limited to in-frame clones, with some not included. The sample includes 100,000 or so clones, around 76% of them seen just once. A word on this clone: Its specificity is unknown.

The CDR3 consists of 13 residues. The V gene end was trimmed by 8 bases and the J gene end by 2 bases; junction bases not matched to a gene: 4. Germline V lookup: CDR1 LNHDA, CDR2 SQIVND (reference sequence). The chain is built from TRBV19 and TRBJ1-2; 8 bases are a match to TRBD1. Specimen: peripheral blood, collected on day 0 of AZD1222 vaccination. The source of this sequence is an adult in good health. This CDR3 reads CASGYRGNYGYTF. In nucleotides, the CDR3 is TGTGCCAGTGGATACAGGGGGAACTATGGCTACACCTTC.